Each of the 27 T cell receptor beta chains below was sequenced from the same sample in a study of T cells in Graves' hyperthyroidism and ophthalmopathy (dated by TCRdb to the late 2010s). The protocol used for the library was multiplex PCR. Instrument on record: Illumina HiSeq 2000. Amplification of TCR beta CDR3 regions was carried out from RNA transcripts. For the first round of RT-PCR on the TCR CDR3, the HTBI primer set was used together with the Qiagen OneStep RT-PCR kit. TCRdb reanalyzed the raw reads on its own, using fastp at Q25 for trimming and MiXCR for clone calling, and kept in-frame beta chains. Each record represents a unique CDR3 protein, reported with the most common genes and DNA among its rows. The sample records about 570,000 distinct CDR3 sequences, around 45% of which are singletons. The ten most abundant clones make up around 19% of the sample. Sequencing used peripheral blood or thyroid tissue (not recorded which). The origin of the receptors is an adult woman with Graves' disease, either hyperthyroidism or ophthalmopathy (not recorded which).

The chain combines TRBV2 with TRBJ1-5, with TRBD1 as a possible D gene (6 bases). V lost 8 bases, J lost 1 base, and 18 bases lay in between. Germline V gene data show CDR1 as SNHLY and CDR2 as FYNNEI. The CDR3 contains 16 residues. The CDR3 DNA sequence: TGTGCCAGCGGCCTCCGTCGGACAGAAAGCAATCAGCCCCAGCATTTT. Translating gives CASGLRRTESNQPQHF.

The genes are TRBV20-1 and TRBJ1-2; no definite D call. This CDR3 region has 11 residues. The V and J ends lost 5 bases and 8 bases respectively, with 12 bases between them. Looked up from germline, CDR1 is DFQATT and CDR2 is SNEGSKA (reference sequence). The CDR3 reads CSAGPNGGYTF. The CDR3 bases are TGCAGTGCTGGACCTAACGGGGGCTACACCTTC.

About this clonotype itself: This CDR3 is missing its conserved last phenylalanine or tryptophan, likely due to a read error. The DNA is left out, because the CDR3 cannot be placed on it with certainty; the CDR3 is given as TCRdb lists it. The chain recombines TRBV11-2 with TRBJ1-3. Germline loops: CDR1 SGHAT, CDR2 FQNNGV. The CDR3 is 9 amino acids in total, end residues counted. The CDR3 loop is CASSLAQLA.

In its sample, this clonotype was seen many times. The chain employs TRBV10-3 and TRBJ2-7; D unresolved. CDR1 and CDR2 from the germline V gene are ENHRY and SYGVKD. V lost 3 bases and J 5 bases, leaving 8 bases between the germline ends. The CDR3 is 12 amino acids. The CDR3 DNA reads TGTGCCATCAGTGAATGGCACAACGAGCAGTACTTC. Translation: CAISEWHNEQYF.

This clonotype came up many times. This chain uses TRBV5-6 with TRBJ2-5; 9 nucleotides match TRBD1. The CDR3 is made up of 15 amino acids. Germline V lookup: CDR1 SGHDT, CDR2 YYEEEE. Unmatched junction bases numbered 7, after V lost 3 bases and J lost 4 bases. This chain's CDR3 is CASSWGQGIPETQYF. CDR3 nucleotide sequence: TGTGCCAGCAGCTGGGGACAGGGTATCCCAGAGACCCAGTACTTC. Together with reference TRBV5-6 and TRBJ2-5, the CDR3 gives the full variable domain: DAGVTQSPTHLIKTRGQQVTLRCSPKSGHDTVSWYQQALGQGPQFIFQYYEEEERQRGNFPDRFSGHQFPNYSSELNVNALLLGDSALYLCASSWGQGIPETQYFGPGTRLLVL.

This rearrangement joins TRBV10-3 to TRBJ1-1, with 7 bases aligning to TRBD1. V dropped 10 bases and J dropped 4; count of bases not matched to a gene: 9. Germline V gives CDR1 ENHRY, CDR2 SYGVKD. The CDR3 length is 13 residues. CDR3 amino acids: CATRGGGSTEAFF. The DNA of the CDR3 is TGTGCCACCAGGGGGGGCGGGAGCACTGAAGCTTTCTTT.

This clonotype was counted ten times or more. This chain links TRBV11-2 with TRBJ1-3, with TRBD1 as a possible D gene (5 bases). Trimming took off 4 bases at V and 5 bases at J, with 15 bases between the two ends. There are 15 residues in the CDR3. Germline V gives CDR1 SGHAT, CDR2 FQNNGV. CDR3 amino acids: CASSSTRVSRNTIYF. CDR3 nucleotides: TGTGCCAGCAGCTCCACCAGGGTTTCAAGAAACACCATATATTTT.

The V and J genes are TRBV10-3 and TRBJ1-6; D is uncertain. The CDR3 has 14 amino acids. Germline-derived CDR1 and CDR2 are ENHRY and SYGVKD. With 1 base removed from V and 9 bases from J, the gap between germline ends came to 10 bases. This chain's CDR3 is CAISELKGPSPLHF. The CDR3 bases are TGTGCCATCAGTGAGTTGAAGGGTCCTTCACCCCTCCACTTT.

This clonotype was observed at least ten times. The genes are TRBV29-1 and TRBJ2-5; no definite D call. The CDR3 has 11 residues. Germline V gene data show CDR1 as SQVTM and CDR2 as ANQGSEA. Trimming cost V 5 bases and J 5 bases, with 9 bases left between them. The CDR3 bases are TGCAGCGTTTTAGGTTTCGAGACCCAGTACTTC. Protein sequence: CSVLGFETQYF.

CDR3 nucleotide sequence: TGTGCCAGCAGTGGAGGGGGCGGTGAAGCTTTCTTT. This codes for CASSGGGGEAFF. V and J are TRBV2 and TRBJ1-1, with 7 bases fitting TRBD1. The CDR3 has 12 amino acids. Unmatched junction bases numbered 3, after V lost 4 bases and J lost 7 bases. The germline V gene encodes CDR1 SNHLY and CDR2 FYNNEI.

This clonotype was observed many times. The J gene is TRBJ2-7, the V gene TRBV7-9; perhaps TRBD2 as D (7 bases). The CDR3 consists of 16 residues. The V gene's germline CDR1 is SEHNR and CDR2 FQNEAQ (reference sequence). The germline V and J ends were trimmed by 2 bases and 8 bases, with 22 bases remaining between them. In DNA form, the CDR3 reads TGTGCCAGCAGCTTAAGGGGGGGGAGGGCCGCTTCACAGCAGTACTTC. This gives the protein CASSLRGGRAASQQYF.

The sample holds many counts of this clonotype. The rearrangement joins TRBV19 to TRBJ1-5, with D possibly TRBD1 on 5 matching bases. The CDR3 contains 12 residues. CDR1 LNHDA and CDR2 SQIVND come from the germline V gene (reference sequence). The V end lost 9 bases, the J end lost 5 bases, and 11 bases lay between the germline ends. The CDR3 loop is CASRQTDQPQHF. Written as DNA, the CDR3 is TGTGCCAGCAGACAGACTGATCAGCCCCAGCATTTT.

This clonotype appeared many times. A read error may produce the germline difference seen at one junction end. The V call is TRBV7-8, the J call TRBJ1-1; 9 nucleotides align to TRBD1. The CDR3 sequence is 15 residues long. CDR1 is SGHVS, CDR2 FQNEAQ, per germline. CDR3 in amino acids: CASSYGQGPNIEAFF. For the CDR3, the DNA is TGTGCCAGCAGCTACGGACAGGGGCCGAACATTGAAGCTTTCTTT.

The chain is built from TRBV30 and TRBJ2-7; TRBD1 matches 10 bases. The germline gives CDR1 GTSNPN, CDR2 SVGIG (reference sequence). CDR3 length: 14 residues. The junction had 6 bases not matched to a gene; V was cut back by 1 base and J by 6 bases. This CDR3 is CAWSGTGGTSEQYF. The CDR3 bases are TGTGCCTGGAGTGGGACAGGGGGTACCTCCGAGCAGTACTTC.

This clonotype was seen many times. This chain links TRBV25-1 with TRBJ1-2; a possible D gene is TRBD1 (6 bases). There are 15 residues in the CDR3. V lost 3 bases, J lost 2 bases, and 13 bases lay in between. Germline loops: CDR1 MGHDK, CDR2 SYGVNS. CDR3 loop: CASSDHRVPNYGYTF. The CDR3, as DNA: TGTGCCAGCAGTGATCACAGGGTTCCCAACTATGGCTACACCTTC.

The chain is built from TRBV5-1 and TRBJ2-4; 8 bases line up with TRBD1. The CDR3 is made up of 15 amino acids. The J segment lost 8 bases and the V segment lost 2 bases, leaving 9 bases of the junction unmatched. Germline V lookup: CDR1 SGHRS, CDR2 YFSETQ. CDR3 loop: CASSFQGADQDIQYF. As DNA, the CDR3 is TGCGCCAGCAGCTTTCAGGGGGCGGATCAAGACATTCAGTACTTC. Full variable domain (outside the CDR3, taken from reference TRBV5-1 and TRBJ2-4): KAGVTQTPRYLIKTRGQQVTLSCSPISGHRSVSWYQQTPGQGLQFLFEYFSETQRNKGNFPGRFSGRQFSNSRSEMNVSTLELGDSALYLCASSFQGADQDIQYFGAGTRLSVL.

This clonotype was observed many times. This chain uses TRBV7-9 with TRBJ1-1, with TRBD1 matching over 11 bases. CDR1 SEHNR and CDR2 FQNEAQ come from the germline V gene (reference sequence). This CDR3 spans 16 amino acids. Unmatched junction bases numbered 13, after V lost 4 bases and J lost 9 bases. The DNA of the CDR3 is TGTGCCAGCAGCTCTTTCGTCGGGGACAGGGGGGGGAAAGCTTTCTTT. Residues: CASSSFVGDRGGKAFF.

The V and J genes are TRBV9 and TRBJ1-6; D not resolved. With 4 bases removed from V and 8 bases from J, the gap between germline ends came to 7 bases. Germline CDR1 SGDLS, CDR2 YYNGEE. The CDR3 covers 12 residues. CDR3 loop: CASSTSDSPLHF. The CDR3, as DNA: TGTGCCAGCAGCACTTCCGATTCACCCCTCCACTTT.

This clonotype was recorded at least ten times. V and J are TRBV11-2 and TRBJ2-5, with 8 positions matching TRBD2. Germline CDR1 and CDR2: SGHAT and FQNNGV. CDR3 length: 15 amino acids. J lost 2 bases, V lost 5 bases, and 7 bases had no gene match. The CDR3 sequence: CASSPSAGEQETQYF. Written as DNA, the CDR3 is TGTGCCAGCAGCCCCTCAGCGGGAGAGCAAGAGACCCAGTACTTC.

About this clonotype: A much larger clone lies a single base off, so this may be a read error. This chain joins TRBV20-1 and TRBJ1-3, with a tentative D call TRBD1 (5 bases). CDR1 and CDR2 (germline): DFQATT, SNEGSKA (reference sequence). This CDR3 has 15 residues. The V and J ends lost 5 bases and 0 bases respectively, with 14 bases between them. CDR3 region: CSACLPGISGNTIYF. The CDR3 DNA is TGCAGTGCTTGTCTCCCAGGGATCTCTGGAAACACCATATATTTT.

This clonotype was observed a single time. The junction departs from the called germline gene at one end, perhaps through a read error. The J gene is TRBJ2-7, the V gene TRBV5-6, with 7 bases fitting TRBD2. CDR1 and CDR2 from the germline V gene are SGHDT and YYEEEE. The length of the CDR3 is 13 residues. DNA of the CDR3: TGCGCCAGCAGCGGGAAGTCAAGCCGCGAGCAGTACTTC. Residues: CASSGKSSREQYF.

This clonotype showed up many times. The chain recombines TRBV15 with TRBJ1-2; D unresolved. V lost 0 bases and J lost 8, with 16 bases in between. Germline CDR1 reads LNHNV; CDR2 reads YYDKDF (reference sequence). The CDR3 runs to 15 residues. The CDR3 DNA is TGTGCCACCAGCAGAGATCCCGTGTCTACGCGGGGCTACACCTTC. It encodes CATSRDPVSTRGYTF.

This chain uses TRBV2 with TRBJ1-1; tentative D call: TRBD1 (5 bases). Germline-derived CDR1 and CDR2 are SNHLY and FYNNEI. The CDR3 is made up of 16 amino acids. V lost 0 bases and J 5 bases, leaving 16 bases between the germline ends. The CDR3 spells CASSEAREVWGTEAFF. The CDR3 region has the DNA TGTGCCAGCAGTGAAGCTAGGGAAGTATGGGGGACTGAAGCTTTCTTT.

Ten or more counts support this clonotype. The gene calls are TRBV4-1 and TRBJ1-6; D is undetermined. This CDR3 is 15 amino acids long. Trimming shortened V by 1 base and J by 7 bases, and 11 bases separated the two germline ends. Germline V CDR1 and CDR2: MGHRA, YSYEKL. The CDR3: CASSQVDFQNSPLHF. In nucleotides, the CDR3 is TGCGCCAGCAGCCAAGTGGATTTTCAAAATTCACCCCTCCACTTT.

The chain employs TRBV20-1 and TRBJ1-1; weak D call: TRBD1 (6 bases). The CDR3 runs 12 residues. The V end lost 4 bases, the J end lost 6 bases, and 12 bases lay between the germline ends. Germline V gene sequence: CDR1 DFQATT, CDR2 SNEGSKA (reference sequence). The chain's CDR3 is CSAKRGDAEAFF. CDR3 nucleotide sequence: TGCAGTGCTAAGAGGGGGGACGCTGAAGCTTTCTTT.

On this clonotype: This may stem from a read error, because a much larger clone lies one nucleotide away. The CDR3 sequence: CANGIRRGGSF. The CDR3 DNA reads TGTGCCAACGGAATAAGAAGGGGGGGGTCTTTC. The gene calls are TRBV10-3 and TRBJ1-2, with a tentative D call TRBD1 (6 bases). Germline loops: CDR1 ENHRY, CDR2 SYGVKD. The CDR3 is made up of 11 amino acids.

The CDR3, as DNA: TGTGCCAGCAGTCCGCAGAGGTCCGAGCAGTACTTC. It is translated as CASSPQRSEQYF. The chain is built from TRBV12-3 or TRBV12-4 and TRBJ2-7; unclear D gene. The V end was cut by 5 bases, the J end by 6 bases, with 11 bases between. The CDR3 runs 12 residues.